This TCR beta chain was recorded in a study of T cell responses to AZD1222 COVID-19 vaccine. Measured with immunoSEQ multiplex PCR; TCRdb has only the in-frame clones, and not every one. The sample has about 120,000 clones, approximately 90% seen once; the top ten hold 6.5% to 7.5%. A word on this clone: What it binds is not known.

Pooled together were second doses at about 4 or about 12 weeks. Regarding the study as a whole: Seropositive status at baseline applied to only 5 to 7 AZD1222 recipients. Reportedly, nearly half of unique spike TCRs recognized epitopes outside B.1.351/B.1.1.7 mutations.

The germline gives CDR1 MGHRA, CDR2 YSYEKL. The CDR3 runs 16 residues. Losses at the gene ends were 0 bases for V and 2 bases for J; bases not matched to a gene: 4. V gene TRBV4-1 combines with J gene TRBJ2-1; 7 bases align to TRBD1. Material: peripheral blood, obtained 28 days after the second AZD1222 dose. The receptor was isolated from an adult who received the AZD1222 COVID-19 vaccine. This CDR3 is CASSQDQGGAYNEQFF. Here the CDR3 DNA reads TGCGCCAGCAGCCAAGATCAAGGGGGCGCCTACAATGAGCAGTTCTTC.